These 15 T cell receptor beta chains were sequenced from one sample in a study of blood T cell repertoires in COVID-19. The data were produced by immunoSEQ multiplex PCR, yet TCRdb's version contains in-frame clones alone and is incomplete. The sample consists of some 120,000 clones, approximately 81% of them appearing once. The sample comprised peripheral blood. All receptors derive from a man aged 40-49 years with active or convalescent COVID-19.

The chain combines TRBV6-5 with TRBJ1-2; D perhaps matches TRBD1 (5 bases). Germline CDR1 and CDR2: MNHEY and SVGAGI. V was cut by 2 bases and J by 4 bases, with 17 bases left in between. The length of the CDR3 is 16 residues. The CDR3 bases are TGTGCCAGCAGTTACGGGGTCGCAGGACAAGGCTATGGCTACACCTTC. It encodes CASSYGVAGQGYGYTF.

The chain links TRBV5-1 to TRBJ1-6; D not resolved. Trimming cost V 1 base and J 11 bases, with 13 bases left between them. The CDR3 is made up of 14 amino acids. Germline assignment: CDR1 SGHRS and CDR2 YFSETQ. The CDR3 DNA reads as TGCGCCAGCAGCTTGCGGCAGGATCCCGCACCCCTCCACTTT. Translation gives CASSLRQDPAPLHF.

V usage is TRBV4-1 and J usage is TRBJ2-3; perhaps TRBD2 as D (5 bases). This CDR3 spans 13 amino acids. Trimming took 3 bases from V and 6 from J, leaving 10 bases between them. Germline V gene data show CDR1 as MGHRA and CDR2 as YSYEKL. In DNA, the CDR3 is TGCGCCAGCAGCCAGGCCGGACTGGATACGCAGTATTTT. Its protein is CASSQAGLDTQYF.

The chain joins TRBV5-1 to TRBJ2-2, with D possibly being TRBD1 (5 bases). Trimming shortened V by 4 bases and J by 1 base, and 11 bases separated the two germline ends. The CDR3 is 15 residues long. Germline loops: CDR1 SGHRS, CDR2 YFSETQ. This chain's CDR3 is CASSVTQGNTGELFF. The CDR3 DNA is TGCGCCAGCAGCGTAACCCAGGGGAACACCGGGGAGCTGTTTTTT. The whole variable domain, remainder taken from reference TRBV5-1 and TRBJ2-2, is KAGVTQTPRYLIKTRGQQVTLSCSPISGHRSVSWYQQTPGQGLQFLFEYFSETQRNKGNFPGRFSGRQFSNSRSEMNVSTLELGDSALYLCASSVTQGNTGELFFGEGSRLTVL.

V is TRBV3-1 (or the pseudogene TRBV3-2) and J is TRBJ2-1; TRBD2 agrees at 9 bases. CDR3 length equals 17 residues. V lost 6 bases, J lost 1 base, and 10 bases stayed unmatched. The germline CDR1 and CDR2 sequences are LGHDT and YNNKEL (reference sequence). The CDR3 DNA is TGTGCCAGCAGTCAGATAGCGGGAGCGGGGTCCTACAATGAGCAGTTCTTC. This gives the protein CASSQIAGAGSYNEQFF.

V is TRBV5-1 and J is TRBJ2-7, with 11 bases aligning to TRBD1. Germline CDR1 SGHRS, CDR2 YFSETQ. V gave up 0 bases and J gave up 0 bases; unmatched junction bases: 5. This CDR3 spans 17 amino acids. CDR3 sequence reads: CASSLDGTGGSSYEQYF. Here the CDR3 DNA reads TGCGCCAGCAGCTTGGATGGGACAGGGGGTAGCTCCTACGAGCAGTACTTC.

This chain uses TRBV4-3 with TRBJ2-2, with D perhaps TRBD2 (6 bases). V lost 0 bases and J lost 0, with 11 bases in between. This CDR3 has 17 residues. CDR1 is LGHNA, CDR2 YSLEER, per germline. CDR3 region: CASSQEQSSANTGELFF. The CDR3 DNA sequence: TGCGCCAGCAGCCAAGAACAATCTAGCGCGAACACCGGGGAGCTGTTTTTT.

Written as DNA, the CDR3 is TGTGCCAGCAGCAGACAGCCTAACTATGGCTACACCTTC. Residues: CASSRQPNYGYTF. The chain joins TRBV28 to TRBJ1-2; possible D gene TRBD1, 5 bases. V was cut by 6 bases and J by 0 bases, with 8 bases left in between. This CDR3 has 13 residues. The germline CDR1 and CDR2 sequences are MDHEN and SYDVKM.

A note on this clone: Since a much larger clone is just one base distant, this may be a read error. The chain couples TRBV7-3 to TRBJ1-1, with a weak D call TRBD1 (5 bases). The length of the CDR3 is 13 residues. Germline V gene lookup returns CDR1 SGHTA and CDR2 FQGTGA. V dropped 5 bases and J dropped 0 bases, with 7 bases sitting between them. For the CDR3, the DNA is TGTGCCAGCAGCCTACAGGTGAACACTGAAGCTTTCTTT. As protein: CASSLQVNTEAFF.

The CDR3: CATRDTEAFF. The CDR3 DNA reads TGTGCCACCCGCGACACTGAAGCTTTCTTT. V usage is TRBV15 and J usage is TRBJ1-1; no clear D. Germline lookup yields CDR1 LNHNV and CDR2 YYDKDF (reference sequence). Trimming shortened V by 8 bases and J by 3 bases, and 4 bases separated the two germline ends. This CDR3 comprises 10 residues.

J is TRBJ1-2 and V is TRBV4-1; the D is unclear. V was shortened by 1 base and J by 4 bases, with 10 bases between the two germline ends. The length of the CDR3 is 14 residues. Germline V gene lookup returns CDR1 MGHRA and CDR2 YSYEKL. Here the CDR3 reads CASSQGQTLYGYTF. Written as DNA, the CDR3 is TGCGCCAGCAGCCAAGGACAAACACTCTATGGCTACACCTTC.

In this sample, this clone turned up a few times. V and J are TRBV29-1 and TRBJ1-5, with TRBD1 matching 9 bases. The CDR3 extends over 13 amino acids. Unmatched junction bases numbered 6, after V lost 7 bases and J lost 5 bases. Germline assignment: CDR1 SQVTM and CDR2 ANQGSEA. The CDR3 DNA is TGCAGCGCTATGACAGGGGGGGATCAGCCCCAGCATTTT. It specifies CSAMTGGDQPQHF.

J is TRBJ2-3 and V is TRBV5-6, with TRBD1 identical over 10 bases. CDR1 is SGHDT, CDR2 YYEEEE, per germline. The CDR3 totals 14 residues. Trimming at V came to 7 bases and at J to 5 bases, leaving 7 bases not matched to a gene. Here the CDR3 reads CASRGTGARDTQYF. In DNA form, the CDR3 reads TGTGCCAGCCGCGGGACAGGGGCCAGAGATACGCAGTATTTT. Drawing the rest from reference TRBV5-6 and TRBJ2-3, the complete variable domain is DAGVTQSPTHLIKTRGQQVTLRCSPKSGHDTVSWYQQALGQGPQFIFQYYEEEERQRGNFPDRFSGHQFPNYSSELNVNALLLGDSALYLCASRGTGARDTQYFGPGTRLTVL.

CDR3 region: CASSRAWGVSYNEQFF. CDR3 sequence (DNA): TGTGCCAGCAGCCGAGCGTGGGGGGTCTCCTACAATGAGCAGTTCTTC. The gene calls are TRBV14 and TRBJ2-1, with a tentative D call TRBD2 (6 bases). CDR1 is SGHDN, CDR2 FVKESK, per germline. The V and J ends lost 4 bases and 0 bases respectively, with 13 bases between them. This CDR3 is built from 16 residues.

The chain joins TRBV5-1 to TRBJ2-7; 11 nucleotides align to TRBD1. This CDR3 contains 17 residues. Per germline, CDR1 SGHRS and CDR2 YFSETQ. V lost 4 bases, J lost 4 bases, and 13 bases stayed unmatched. The chain's CDR3 is CASSIAAAGTGGYEQYF. The CDR3 nucleotides read TGCGCCAGCAGCATAGCCGCTGCCGGGACAGGGGGGTACGAGCAGTACTTC.